The TCR beta chain under discussion was sequenced for a study of neurological immune-mediated disorders. Study-wide points: Expansion of TCR clones was greatest in HTLV-1-associated myelopathy and smallest in multiple sclerosis, where it fell below that of healthy controls. Among expanded clones, no CDR3 amino acid sequences were shared across subjects, a pattern suggesting private repertoires in all groups.

5'RACE generated cDNA with 10-nucleotide random UMIs. TCRdb re-derived calls from the 5' RACE reads in MiXCR, one entry per CDR3 protein. The sample records approximately 74,000 distinct CDR3 sequences, around 9.9% being singletons. 2 million unsorted PBMCs were stored in RNAlater at -80 °C before RNA extraction. This clonotype was seen at least ten times. Antigen specificity is unknown. There are 15 residues in the CDR3. Trimming shortened V by 3 bases and J by 5 bases, and 19 bases separated the two germline ends. CDR1 DFQATT and CDR2 SNEGSKA come from the germline V gene (reference sequence). The TCR sequence derives from a man aged 50 to 59 in good health. The sample comprised PBMCs. The chain links TRBV20-1 to TRBJ2-5, with D possibly called TRBD1 or TRBD2 (7 bases each). The CDR3 DNA reads TGCAGTGCTAGGGGGGGGGACAGCAGAGGGGAGACCCAGTACTTC. Amino acids: CSARGGDSRGETQYF.